This TCR beta chain was captured in a study of T cells in tuberculosis. About the study: Sequenced TCRs come from CD1B-GMM tetramer-binding T cells. This South African cohort compared adolescents with or without latent tuberculosis against adults with active tuberculosis.

Described time point: new active TB diagnosis, blood taken before or within 7 days of starting treatment. On average about 100,000 T cells per donor were immunosequenced. TCRdb's copy holds only in-frame clones and misses some; the assay was immunoSEQ multiplex PCR. The sample includes around 30,000 clones, 80% to 95% of them seen just once. The trim removed 3 bases at V and 7 bases at J, leaving 6 bases unmatched. The germline V gene encodes CDR1 SGHVS and CDR2 FQNEAQ. The CDR3 sequence is 14 residues long. This sequence originates from an adult with tuberculosis. The rearrangement links TRBV7-8 to TRBJ1-2, with 9 positions matching TRBD1. The source material was PBMCs, sampled at tuberculosis diagnosis. The CDR3 region has the DNA TGTGCCAGCAGCTTGAACAGGGGGCGCGGTGGCTACACCTTC. Amino acid sequence: CASSLNRGRGGYTF.